This passage covers 23 T cell receptor beta chains from one sample sequenced in a study of OX40 agonist ivuxolimab in advanced cancers. Libraries were prepared by immunoSEQ multiplex PCR; TCRdb keeps only in-frame clonotypes and omits some of them. This sample yields about 100,000 clones, of which 90% are seen a single time; around 0.31% belongs to the top ten. Source: CD4+ or CD8+ T cells sorted from blood, taken in a trial of the OX40 agonist ivuxolimab. The receptors come from an adult with an advanced solid tumor such as melanoma, head and neck, liver or kidney cancer.

This chain links TRBV5-4 with TRBJ2-1; no definite D call. Germline assignment: CDR1 SGHNT and CDR2 YYREEE (reference sequence). There are 15 residues in the CDR3. V lost 0 bases and J lost 6, with 13 bases in between. In nucleotides, the CDR3 is TGTGCCAGCAGCTTGGATCCAGCTCGGGCCAATGAGCAGTTCTTC. It translates to CASSLDPARANEQFF.

V is TRBV28 and J is TRBJ2-1; 8 bases are shared with TRBD2. The V gene end was trimmed by 6 bases and the J gene end by 15 bases; junction bases not matched to a gene: 16. CDR1 is MDHEN and CDR2 is SYDVKM in the germline V gene. CDR3 size: 14 residues. CDR3 region: CASSTSGERGRTFF. The CDR3 DNA reads as TGTGCCAGCAGCACCTCCGGTGAGCGGGGGCGAACGTTCTTC.

The chain combines TRBV9 with TRBJ2-1; D possibly corresponds to TRBD2 (5 bases). The CDR3 totals 15 residues. Germline V gives CDR1 SGDLS, CDR2 YYNGEE. With 0 bases removed from V and 5 bases from J, the gap between germline ends came to 12 bases. This chain's CDR3 is CASSVEWESHNEQFF. DNA of the CDR3: TGTGCCAGCAGCGTAGAGTGGGAGTCCCACAATGAGCAGTTCTTC.

The J gene is TRBJ2-7, the V gene TRBV19; D possibly corresponds to TRBD2 (6 bases). V was pared by 6 bases and J by 2 bases, with 17 bases between. CDR3 length equals 15 residues. Per germline, CDR1 LNHDA and CDR2 SQIVND (reference sequence). The CDR3 region is CASSVRGAITYEQYF. The DNA for the CDR3 is TGTGCCAGTAGCGTCCGCGGGGCTATTACCTACGAGCAGTACTTC.

V is TRBV10-2 and J is TRBJ2-7; the D call may be TRBD1 or TRBD2 (5 bases each). The V and J ends lost 3 bases and 0 bases respectively, with 12 bases between them. CDR1 is WSHSY and CDR2 is SAAADI in the germline V gene. There are 15 residues in the CDR3. This chain's CDR3 is CASSDPGAFSYEQYF. The CDR3 nucleotides read TGCGCCAGCAGTGATCCCGGGGCCTTCTCCTACGAGCAGTACTTC.

V and J are TRBV7-2 and TRBJ2-7; possibly TRBD2 for D (5 bases). The V gene lost 2 bases and the J gene lost 5 bases, with 13 bases spanning the gap. The CDR3 is 14 residues long. CDR1 and CDR2 (germline): SGHTA, FQGNSA. In DNA, the CDR3 is TGTGCCAGCAGCTTATTCGGGATTGTGGACGAGCAGTACTTC. Translated: CASSLFGIVDEQYF.

This clone occurred once. The CDR3, as DNA: TGTGCCAGCAGCGACGACAGGGAGACTGAAGCTTTCTTT. Translation gives CASSDDRETEAFF. The V call is TRBV9, the J call TRBJ1-1, with 7 bases matching TRBD1. Per germline, CDR1 SGDLS and CDR2 YYNGEE. The CDR3 covers 13 residues. V was clipped by 3 bases and J by 5 bases; unmatched bases: 4.

The chain couples TRBV11-2 to TRBJ2-1; unclear D gene. CDR1 and CDR2 (germline): SGHAT, FQNNGV. The CDR3 runs 11 residues. V was cut by 5 bases and J by 2 bases, with 1 base left in between. The CDR3 reads CASSPYNEQFF. CDR3 sequence (DNA): TGTGCCAGCAGCCCCTACAATGAGCAGTTCTTC.

This sequence joins TRBV10-1 and TRBJ2-1; possibly TRBD1 or TRBD2 for D (5 bases each). The V and J ends lost 6 bases and 6 bases respectively, with 15 bases between them. This CDR3 has 14 residues. Germline CDR1 reads WNHNN; CDR2 reads SYGVQD (reference sequence). In DNA, the CDR3 is TGCGCCAGCAGCCTCCGAACTAGGGGCAATGAGCAGTTCTTC. Translating gives CASSLRTRGNEQFF.

The J gene is TRBJ2-5, the V gene TRBV2; perhaps TRBD2 as D (5 bases). Trimming shortened V by 6 bases and J by 11 bases, and 16 bases separated the two germline ends. Germline values: CDR1 SNHLY, CDR2 FYNNEI. The CDR3 extends over 12 amino acids. In DNA form, the CDR3 reads TGTGCCAGCAGCCGGGAAGGGATTGAGCAGTACTTC. Protein sequence: CASSREGIEQYF.

J is TRBJ2-3 and V is TRBV5-1; the D is unclear. CDR3 length: 12 residues. The germline gives CDR1 SGHRS, CDR2 YFSETQ. V was cut by 4 bases and J by 1 base, with 4 bases left in between. The CDR3 reads CASSSRTDTQYF. CDR3 DNA sequence: TGCGCCAGCAGCAGTCGCACAGATACGCAGTATTTT.

The chain joins TRBV5-4 to TRBJ1-2, with a possible D match to TRBD1 (5 bases). The germline V gene has CDR1 SGHNT and CDR2 YYREEE (reference sequence). This CDR3 spans 15 amino acids. V lost 0 bases and J lost 5, with 14 bases in between. The CDR3 nucleotides read TGTGCCAGCAGCTTGGGAGGGGTAAGGGTTTATGGCTACACCTTC. Translated: CASSLGGVRVYGYTF.

The chain uses TRBV14 and TRBJ1-4; perhaps TRBD1 as D (5 bases). V dropped 2 bases and J dropped 8 bases, with 15 bases sitting between them. Germline V gene data show CDR1 as SGHDN and CDR2 as FVKESK. This CDR3 spans 15 amino acids. The CDR3 protein is CASSQFSQEREKLFF. For the CDR3, the DNA is TGTGCCAGCAGCCAATTCTCACAGGAGAGGGAAAAACTGTTTTTT.

The table lists this clone with a count of one. The rearrangement joins TRBV7-2 to TRBJ1-2, with 9 bases lining up with TRBD1. CDR3 length: 14 amino acids. Germline CDR1 is SGHTA and CDR2 is FQGNSA. With 5 bases clipped from V and 7 bases from J, the junction kept 8 bases outside the gene matches. The CDR3 loop is CASSQKQGALGYTF. CDR3 in DNA: TGTGCCAGCAGCCAGAAACAGGGGGCGCTTGGCTACACCTTC.

V is TRBV28 and J is TRBJ2-7; a weak D match, TRBD2 (5 bases). Trimming left V 3 bases short and J 11 bases short, with 14 bases between. CDR1 is MDHEN and CDR2 is SYDVKM in the germline V gene. CDR3 length equals 12 residues. In DNA, the CDR3 is TGTGCCAGCAGTTTTATATCGGGAATGGAGTACTTC. This gives the protein CASSFISGMEYF. The full variable domain, with the rest looked up from reference TRBV28 and TRBJ2-7, is DVKVTQSSRYLVKRTGEKVFLECVQDMDHENMFWYRQDPGLGLRLIYFSYDVKMKEKGDIPEGYSVSREKKERFSLILESASTNQTSMYLCASSFISGMEYFGPGTRLTVT.

This chain joins TRBV15 and TRBJ2-1; 12 positions agree with TRBD2. The ends lost 1 base at V and 5 bases at J; junction bases unmatched: 3. Germline-derived CDR1 and CDR2 are LNHNV and YYDKDF (reference sequence). The CDR3 length is 16 residues. The CDR3 here is CATSRGLAGGDNEQFF. The DNA for the CDR3 is TGTGCCACCAGCAGAGGTCTAGCGGGGGGGGACAATGAGCAGTTCTTC.

The chain carries TRBV5-1 and TRBJ2-1; TRBD1 matches at 8 bases. J gave up 1 base and V 6 bases, and 6 bases lay outside the gene matches. Germline lookup yields CDR1 SGHRS and CDR2 YFSETQ. The CDR3 sequence is 15 residues long. The CDR3 DNA reads as TGCGCCAGCACAGGGGGCGCCGGATCCTACAATGAGCAGTTCTTC. The encoded protein is CASTGGAGSYNEQFF.

The chain uses TRBV10-3 and TRBJ2-5; D could derive from TRBD1 or TRBD2 (6 bases each). With 6 bases removed from V and 4 bases from J, the gap between germline ends came to 15 bases. CDR3 length equals 14 residues. Germline CDR1 is ENHRY and CDR2 is SYGVKD. The DNA for the CDR3 is TGTGCCATCAGCGAAGGGGGGATCGGAGAGACCCAGTACTTC. This translates into CAISEGGIGETQYF.

The chain joins TRBV5-4 to TRBJ2-1; D is unclear. Germline V gene data show CDR1 as SGHNT and CDR2 as YYREEE (reference sequence). The V end lost 0 bases, the J end lost 7 bases, and 8 bases lay between the germline ends. This CDR3 has 13 amino acids. CDR3 protein: CASSLEVYNEQFF. Here the CDR3 DNA reads TGTGCCAGCAGCTTGGAAGTTTATAATGAGCAGTTCTTC.

The chain recombines TRBV19 with TRBJ1-2; possible D gene TRBD1, 6 bases. Germline V gene lookup returns CDR1 LNHDA and CDR2 SQIVND (reference sequence). The CDR3 totals 14 residues. Trimming removed 1 base at V and 7 bases at J, with 13 bases between. The CDR3, as DNA: TGTGCCAGTAGTATAGTGGGGGGGCTCACTGGCTACACCTTC. This sequence encodes CASSIVGGLTGYTF. Full variable domain (rest looked up from reference TRBV19 and TRBJ1-2): DGGITQSPKYLFRKEGQNVTLSCEQNLNHDAMYWYRQDPGQGLRLIYYSQIVNDFQKGDIAEGYSVSREKKESFPLTVTSAQKNPTAFYLCASSIVGGLTGYTFGSGTRLTVV.

The chain employs TRBV5-4 and TRBJ2-7; 9 positions match TRBD1. CDR3 length: 14 residues. Germline-derived CDR1 and CDR2 are SGHNT and YYREEE (reference sequence). V shed 4 bases and J 5 bases; nucleotides not matched to a gene: 7. CDR3 sequence (DNA): TGTGCCAGCAGCCCTAGGGACAGGGTAGACGAGCAGTACTTC. Its translation: CASSPRDRVDEQYF.

The chain links TRBV5-4 to TRBJ2-3; 9 nucleotides line up with TRBD2. In germline, CDR1 is SGHNT, CDR2 YYREEE (reference sequence). The CDR3 loop spans 15 amino acids. Trimming cost V 1 base and J 2 bases; bases outside gene matches: 2. The CDR3 nucleotides are TGTGCCAGCAGCTTGAGGACTAGCGCCACAGATACGCAGTATTTT. It encodes CASSLRTSATDTQYF.

This chain connects TRBV7-2 to TRBJ2-5; TRBD2 matches 8 bases. The J call could be wrong; TRBJ2-7 is a better fit for the DNA end. Germline loops: CDR1 SGHTA, CDR2 FQGNSA. CDR3 length: 16 amino acids. The CDR3 region is CASSLGYGRGGYEQYF. The CDR3 DNA is TGTGCCAGCAGCTTAGGTTACGGGAGGGGAGGGTACGAGCAGTACTTC.